What follows describes a single TCR beta chain. Its matching antigen is unknown. V was clipped by 0 bases and J by 5 bases, with 18 bases between them. Germline CDR1 and CDR2: SGDLS and YYNGEE. This CDR3 has 18 amino acids. These data come from a study of shared clonotypes between healthy human individuals. Study-wide context: The people who gave samples were a couple of women and three men aged 18 to 49.

Over several immunoSEQ plates, each subset's genomic DNA was distributed in even portions. Clones were sequenced by immunoSEQ multiplex PCR, and TCRdb holds only the in-frame ones, with some missing. The sample has 2 million to 2.5 million clones; nearly 97% are singletons. Findings and caveats of the study: Estimated richness values were generally larger in naive subsets than in memory subsets.

This receptor was identified in a man younger than 35 in good health. The chain recombines TRBV9 with TRBJ1-6; D gene ambiguous. The sample consisted of naive CD4+ T cells sorted from blood. Subset indicated: CD45RA+ positively selected. CDR3 DNA sequence: TGTGCCAGCAGCGTAGAGCCTAACCTGGAGGTGAATAATTCACCCCTCCACTTT. This codes for CASSVEPNLEVNNSPLHF. The full variable domain, completed using reference TRBV9 and TRBJ1-6, is DSGVTQTPKHLITATGQRVTLRCSPRSGDLSVYWYQQSLDQGLQFLIQYYNGEERAKGNILERFSAQQFPDLHSELNLSSLELGDSALYFCASSVEPNLEVNNSPLHFGNGTRLTVT.